This TCR beta chain was retrieved from a study of blood T cell repertoires in COVID-19. Study-level information: Some COVID-19 samples were acute and others convalescent; all came from the United States, Italy and Spain. The analysed material was cDNA or gDNA that came from T cells, B-cell-depleted T cells, or PBMCs.

Source study methods: Amplification of reference gene primers provided the estimated nucleated cell counts. This table comes from immunoSEQ multiplex PCR, and its TCRdb copy is limited to in-frame clones, with some not included. That table gives V, J and clone size, and the DNA gave D and trimming. The table records roughly 60,000 clones, about nine tenths of them present only once. CDR3 size: 15 residues. Deletions cut 4 bases from V and 1 base from J, with 13 bases between. From germline, CDR1 is LNHDA and CDR2 SQIVND (reference sequence). The receptor was isolated from a human donor with acute or convalescent COVID-19. The donor label of this sample is uncertain. The chain links TRBV19 to TRBJ1-1; no definite D call. The sample consisted of peripheral blood. The CDR3 here is CASSTRQTRNTEAFF. The CDR3 DNA sequence: TGTGCCAGTAGTACCAGGCAGACGAGGAACACTGAAGCTTTCTTT. The complete variable domain, with remaining parts taken from reference TRBV19 and TRBJ1-1, reads DGGITQSPKYLFRKEGQNVTLSCEQNLNHDAMYWYRQDPGQGLRLIYYSQIVNDFQKGDIAEGYSVSREKKESFPLTVTSAQKNPTAFYLCASSTRQTRNTEAFFGQGTRLTVV.